A few counts support the clone carrying this TCR beta chain. Germline loops: CDR1 LGHDT, CDR2 YNNKEL (reference sequence). This CDR3 has 14 residues. With 1 base clipped from V and 10 bases from J, the junction kept 2 bases outside the gene matches. The source of the sample is a study of regulatory T cells in long-lasting Graves disease. Study information: Newly diagnosed Graves' patients took antithyroid drugs under 3 months.

Sample time point: newly diagnosed GD, antithyroid drugs for less than 3 months. The authors made the TCR library using RNA they extracted from PBMCs. Library construction for TCR beta used iRepertoire HTBI primers and Arm-PCR of CDR3 regions. TCRdb ran MiXCR on the multiplex PCR reads and lists one entry per CDR3 protein. This sample has about 540,000 distinct CDR3 sequences, with roughly 13% found just once. The sample was also reused in another study, on T cells in Graves' hyperthyroidism and ophthalmopathy.

The source is a man aged 25-45 years with Graves disease. The chain couples TRBV3-1 to TRBJ1-6, with 9 bases that match TRBD1. The material sequenced was peripheral blood mononuclear cells (PBMCs), taken at new diagnosis, from a patient treated with antithyroid drugs. The DNA of the CDR3 is TGTGCCAGCAGCCAAGGACAGGGGGGCTCACCCCTCCACTTT. This codes for CASSQGQGGSPLHF. The variable domain in full, with the rest retrieved from reference TRBV3-1 and TRBJ1-6, is DTAVSQTPKYLVTQMGNDKSIKCEQNLGHDTMYWYKQDSKKFLKIMFSYNNKELIINETVPNRFSPKSPDKAHLNLHINSLELGDSAVYFCASSQGQGGSPLHFGNGTRLTVT.